The entry below gives a single T cell receptor beta chain sequence along with its context. Its antigen remains unidentified. Qualities for individual bases were not recorded, and no much larger clone is one base off. Library preparation employed the immunoSEQ multiplex PCR assay. The published analysis was carried out like this. To diagnose cytomegalovirus status from the catalog of TCR beta chain sequences, a statistical classification framework was built. As stored in TCRdb, this immuneACCESS dataset retains in-frame rearrangements with V and J assigned. A fraction of the clones does not appear; measured against another copy, unresolved V genes explain less than half of the discrepancy, and the remainder lacks a known reason. That table is the source of V, J and clone size, and D and trimming were worked out from the DNA. Counted in this sample were approximately 160,000 clones; roughly 96% of them appeared once. The ten largest clones add up to roughly 0.83% of the sample.

This sample is drawn from a study of cytomegalovirus exposure and HLA in healthy donors (dated by TCRdb to the late 2010s). Concerning the study at large: According to a later analysis, the roughly 120 validation repertoires were produced on the same platform as the 666 repertoires of the first cohort. To predict cytomegalovirus infection status, the study brought together high-throughput TCR immunosequencing, statistical association of individual TCRs with disease status, and machine learning. In addition to the first cohort of approximately 650 subjects, a separate validation cohort of approximately 130 different subjects was used. The study aimed to test whether cataloging public T cell receptors could reveal signatures of past pathogen exposure.

Overall results and qualifications from the work: Three of the identified cytomegalovirus-associated TCR beta chains were confirmed in vitro to be specific for cytomegalovirus antigens. The classifier was reported to diagnose cytomegalovirus status with high specificity and sensitivity in both the original cohort and the validation cohort. According to the authors, the approach could potentially be generalized to other disease states and immunological phenotypes. A later analysis found that TCRs clustered in the first cohort also tended to co-occur in the 100 to 150 validation repertoires, with 94% of cluster scores above 0. In the study, about 150 TCR beta chains were listed as associated with cytomegalovirus. Across donors, most TCR sequences were observed very rarely, whereas some public TCRs were present in many individuals. The validation cohort had no HLA typing available for a later analysis, so co-occurrence within that cohort was assessed over all 120 or so repertoires.

The donors belonged to the validation cohort of around 130 subjects, which was separate from the approximately 700-subject first cohort. Trimming takes 6 bases off V and 6 bases off J; junction bases not matched to a gene: 5. Taken from the germline V gene, the CDR1 and CDR2 loops are LGHNA and YNFKEQ. From the cysteine up to the phenylalanine, the CDR3 has a length of 13 residues. Kept here is only the CDR3 DNA, which spans 39 bases and is read in frame from base 1. The sample comprised PBMCs. Recombination connected TRBV4-2 to TRBJ2-1; TRBD2 matches 7 bases in the middle. This receptor was obtained from a woman aged 18-30 years in good health and CMV-seronegative. The CDR3 protein sequence reads: CASSPTSANEQFF. The nucleotides are TGTGCCAGCAGTCCAACTAGCGCCAATGAGCAGTTCTTC.